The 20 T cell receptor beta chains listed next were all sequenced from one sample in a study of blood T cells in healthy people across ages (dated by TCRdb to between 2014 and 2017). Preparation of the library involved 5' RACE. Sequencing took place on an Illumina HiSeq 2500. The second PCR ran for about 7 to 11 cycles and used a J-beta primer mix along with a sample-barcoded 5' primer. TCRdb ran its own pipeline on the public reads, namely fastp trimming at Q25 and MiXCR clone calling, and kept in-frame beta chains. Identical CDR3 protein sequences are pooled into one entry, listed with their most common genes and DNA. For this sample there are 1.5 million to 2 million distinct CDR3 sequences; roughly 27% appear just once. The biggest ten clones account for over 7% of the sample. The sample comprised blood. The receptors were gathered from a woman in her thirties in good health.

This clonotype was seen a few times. The CDR3 reads CATSDLASGGAAEQFF. CDR3 sequence (DNA): TGTGCCACCAGTGATTTGGCTAGCGGGGGGGCGGCTGAGCAGTTCTTC. The chain uses TRBV24-1 and TRBJ2-1, with 12 nucleotides matching TRBD2. J lost 9 bases, V lost 0 bases, and 5 bases had no gene match. The CDR3 length is 16 residues. CDR1 and CDR2 from the germline V gene are KGHDR and SFDVKD.

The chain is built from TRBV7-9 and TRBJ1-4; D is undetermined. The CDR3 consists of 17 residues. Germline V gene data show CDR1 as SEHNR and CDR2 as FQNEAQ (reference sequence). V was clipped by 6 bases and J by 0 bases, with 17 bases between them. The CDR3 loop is CASSHTPGRATNEKLFF. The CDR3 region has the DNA TGTGCCAGCAGTCATACCCCCGGACGGGCAACTAATGAAAAACTGTTTTTT.

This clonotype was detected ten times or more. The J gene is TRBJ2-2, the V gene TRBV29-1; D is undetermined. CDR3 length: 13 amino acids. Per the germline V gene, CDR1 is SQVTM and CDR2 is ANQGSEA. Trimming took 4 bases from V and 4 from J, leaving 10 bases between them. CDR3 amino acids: CSVVTTRTGELFF. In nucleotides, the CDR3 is TGCAGCGTTGTCACTACCCGCACCGGGGAGCTGTTTTTT.

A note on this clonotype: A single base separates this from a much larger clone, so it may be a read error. In DNA, the CDR3 is TGTGCCGGCACCCGTGCCGGGACAGGGGACTACGAGCAGTACTTC. Translating gives CAGTRAGTGDYEQYF. This chain joins TRBV5-5 and TRBJ2-7; 10 positions match TRBD1. The germline gives CDR1 SGHKS, CDR2 YYEKEE (reference sequence). V was pared by 10 bases and J by 3 bases, with 13 bases of the junction left unmatched. The CDR3 runs to 15 residues.

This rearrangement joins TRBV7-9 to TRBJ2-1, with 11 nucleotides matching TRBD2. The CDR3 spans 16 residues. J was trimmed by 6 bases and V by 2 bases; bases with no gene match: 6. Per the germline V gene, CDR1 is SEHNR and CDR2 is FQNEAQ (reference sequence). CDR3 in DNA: TGTGCCAGCAGCTTAAGCGGAGGACTAGCGGGCAATGAGCAGTTCTTC. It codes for CASSLSGGLAGNEQFF.

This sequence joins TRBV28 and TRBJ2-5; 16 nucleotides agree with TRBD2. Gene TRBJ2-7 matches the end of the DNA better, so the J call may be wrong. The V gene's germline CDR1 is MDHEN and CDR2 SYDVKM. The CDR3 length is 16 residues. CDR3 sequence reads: CASTEGLAGGCDEQYF. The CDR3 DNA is TGTGCCAGCACCGAGGGACTAGCGGGGGGGTGCGACGAGCAGTACTTC.

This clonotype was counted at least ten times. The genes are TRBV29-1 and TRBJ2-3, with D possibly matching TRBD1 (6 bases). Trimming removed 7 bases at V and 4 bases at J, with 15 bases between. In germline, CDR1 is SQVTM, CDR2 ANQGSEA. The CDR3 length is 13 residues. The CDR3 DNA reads TGCAGCGAGAATACAGGGTCGGCAGATACGCAGTATTTT. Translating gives CSENTGSADTQYF.

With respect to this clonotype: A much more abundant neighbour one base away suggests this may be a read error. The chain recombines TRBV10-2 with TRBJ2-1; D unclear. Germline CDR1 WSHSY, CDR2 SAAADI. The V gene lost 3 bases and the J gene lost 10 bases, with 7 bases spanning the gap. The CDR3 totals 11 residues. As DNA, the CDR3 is TGCGCCAGCAGTGAACAGATCGAGCAGTTCTTC. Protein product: CASSEQIEQFF.

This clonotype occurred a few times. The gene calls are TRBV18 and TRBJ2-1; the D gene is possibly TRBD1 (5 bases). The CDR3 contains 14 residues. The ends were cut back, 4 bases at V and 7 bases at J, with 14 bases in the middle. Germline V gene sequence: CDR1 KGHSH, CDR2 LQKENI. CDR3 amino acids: CASSLTREINEQFF. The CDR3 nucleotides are TGTGCCAGCTCACTAACCAGGGAAATAAATGAGCAGTTCTTC.

The CDR3 region has the DNA TGCGCCAGCAGACCATTAAGCGGGAGTGGCACCGGGGAGCTGTTTTTT. It yields the protein CASRPLSGSGTGELFF. This rearrangement joins TRBV5-1 to TRBJ2-2; 8 nucleotides match TRBD2. The length of the CDR3 is 16 residues. The junction had 10 bases not matched to a gene; V was cut back by 5 bases and J by 4 bases. From germline, CDR1 is SGHRS and CDR2 YFSETQ. The whole variable domain, filled in from reference TRBV5-1 and TRBJ2-2, reads KAGVTQTPRYLIKTRGQQVTLSCSPISGHRSVSWYQQTPGQGLQFLFEYFSETQRNKGNFPGRFSGRQFSNSRSEMNVSTLELGDSALYLCASRPLSGSGTGELFFGEGSRLTVL.

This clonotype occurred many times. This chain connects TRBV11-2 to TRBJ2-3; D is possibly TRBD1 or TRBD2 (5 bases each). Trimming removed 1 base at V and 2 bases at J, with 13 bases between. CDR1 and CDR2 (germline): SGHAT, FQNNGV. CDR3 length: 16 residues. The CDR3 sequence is CASSLVGGPYTDTQYF. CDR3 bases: TGTGCCAGCAGCTTAGTTGGGGGACCCTACACAGATACGCAGTATTTT.

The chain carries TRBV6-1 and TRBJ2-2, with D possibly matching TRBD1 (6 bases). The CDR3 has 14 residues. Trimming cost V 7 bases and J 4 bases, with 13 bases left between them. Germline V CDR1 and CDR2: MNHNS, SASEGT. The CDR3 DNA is TGTGCCAGCATTGTCGGGACAACCACCGGGGAGCTGTTTTTT. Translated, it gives CASIVGTTTGELFF.

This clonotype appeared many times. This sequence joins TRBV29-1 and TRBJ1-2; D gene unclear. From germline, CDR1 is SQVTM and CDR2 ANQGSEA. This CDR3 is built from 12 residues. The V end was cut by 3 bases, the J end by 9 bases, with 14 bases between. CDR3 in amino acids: CSVDGGLWSYTF. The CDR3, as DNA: TGCAGCGTTGATGGCGGACTATGGAGCTACACCTTC. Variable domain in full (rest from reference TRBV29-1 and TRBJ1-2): SAVISQKPSRDICQRGTSLTIQCQVDSQVTMMFWYRQQPGQSLTLIATANQGSEATYESGFVIDKFPISRPNLTFSTLTVSNMSPEDSSIYLCSVDGGLWSYTFGSGTRLTVV.

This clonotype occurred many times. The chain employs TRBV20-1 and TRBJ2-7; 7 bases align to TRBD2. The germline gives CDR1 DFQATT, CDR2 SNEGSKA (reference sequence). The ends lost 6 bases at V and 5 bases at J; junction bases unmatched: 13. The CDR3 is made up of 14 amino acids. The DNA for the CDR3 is TGCAGTGCAAAAAGAGAGGCGGGGGTGCACGAGCAGTACTTC. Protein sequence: CSAKREAGVHEQYF.

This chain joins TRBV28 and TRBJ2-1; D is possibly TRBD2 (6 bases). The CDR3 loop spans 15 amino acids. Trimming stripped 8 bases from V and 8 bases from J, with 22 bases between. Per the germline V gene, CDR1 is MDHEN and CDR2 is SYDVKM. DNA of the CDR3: TGTGCCAGCGGAGGGACCGATCTCCCTTACGATGAGCAGTTCTTC. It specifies CASGGTDLPYDEQFF.

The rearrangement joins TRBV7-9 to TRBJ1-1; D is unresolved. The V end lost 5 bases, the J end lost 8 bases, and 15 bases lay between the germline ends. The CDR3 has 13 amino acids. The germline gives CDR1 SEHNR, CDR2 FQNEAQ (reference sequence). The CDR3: CASSKRVSVEAFF. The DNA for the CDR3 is TGTGCCAGCAGCAAAAGGGTGTCAGTAGAAGCTTTCTTT.

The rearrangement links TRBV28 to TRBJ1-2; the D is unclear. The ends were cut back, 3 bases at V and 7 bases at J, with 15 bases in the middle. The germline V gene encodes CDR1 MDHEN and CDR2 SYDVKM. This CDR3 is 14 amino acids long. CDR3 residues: CASSFPRLDCGYTF. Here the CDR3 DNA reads TGTGCCAGCAGTTTCCCGAGACTAGACTGTGGCTACACCTTC.

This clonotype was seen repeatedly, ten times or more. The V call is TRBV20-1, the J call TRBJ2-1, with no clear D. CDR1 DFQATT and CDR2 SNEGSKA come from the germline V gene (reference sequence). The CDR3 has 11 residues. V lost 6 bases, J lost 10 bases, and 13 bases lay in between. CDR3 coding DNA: TGCAGTGCGGGGAAGACTGCAGAGCAGTTCTTC. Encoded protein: CSAGKTAEQFF.

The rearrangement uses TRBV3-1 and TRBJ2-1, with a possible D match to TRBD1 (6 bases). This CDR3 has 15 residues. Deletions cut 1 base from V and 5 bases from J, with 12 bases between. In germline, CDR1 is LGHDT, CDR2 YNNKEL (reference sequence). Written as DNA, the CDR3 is TGTGCCAGCAGCCAAGTACAGGGAATCCACAATGAGCAGTTCTTC. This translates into CASSQVQGIHNEQFF.

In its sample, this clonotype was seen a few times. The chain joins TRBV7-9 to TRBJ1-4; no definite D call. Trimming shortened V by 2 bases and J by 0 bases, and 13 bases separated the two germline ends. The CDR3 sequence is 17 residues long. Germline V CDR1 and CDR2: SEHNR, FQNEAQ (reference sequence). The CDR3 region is CASSLPRHSATNEKLFF. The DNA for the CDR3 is TGTGCCAGCAGCTTACCTAGACACTCCGCAACTAATGAAAAACTGTTTTTT.